Listed below are T cell receptor beta chains from one sample, sequenced in a study of beta chain features in type 1 diabetes. The table came from immunoSEQ multiplex PCR; TCRdb's copy has only in-frame clones and leaves some out. Among 300,000 to 350,000 clones, 13% were seen once, and the ten largest hold roughly 0.015%. The sample was naive CD4+ T cells from blood. Every receptor here comes from a woman under 30 with type 1 diabetes. Both conserved end residues are part of each CDR3. The D gene is left open where the match is weak. Not all rows give a size; the values are once, few, many and, for expanded clones, a class.

clone_size j_call d_call v_call cdr3_aa cdr3_nt
NA TRBJ2-3 TRBD2 TRBV27 CASSFGRVSTDTQYF TGTGCCAGCAGTTTCGGGAGGGTTAGCACAGATACGCAGTATTTT
NA TRBJ1-2 NA TRBV30 CAWSRGANYGYTF TGTGCCTGGAGTCGAGGTGCTAACTATGGCTACACCTTC
NA TRBJ2-1 NA TRBV20-1 CSAEEGGQQFF TGCAGTGCTGAAGAGGGCGGACAGCAGTTCTTC
few TRBJ2-7 TRBD2 TRBV4-2 CASSHLGLAGNYEQYF TGTGCCAGCAGCCACCTCGGACTAGCGGGTAACTACGAGCAGTACTTC
NA TRBJ2-5 TRBD2 TRBV18 CASSLTSGKETQYF TGTGCCAGCTCCCTGACTAGCGGGAAAGAGACCCAGTACTTC
NA TRBJ1-2 NA TRBV6-5 CASSYSAGNYGYTF TGTGCCAGCAGTTACTCGGCAGGGAACTATGGCTACACCTTC
few TRBJ2-7 TRBD2 TRBV30 CAWTQWGLTHEQYF TGTGCCTGGACCCAATGGGGACTAACCCACGAGCAGTACTTC
NA TRBJ2-7 TRBD2 TRBV5-4 CASSLGLAGVYEQYF TGTGCCAGCAGCTTGGGGTTAGCGGGAGTCTACGAGCAGTACTTC
NA TRBJ1-2 TRBD1 TRBV27 CASSTPGQGAPGYTF TGTGCCAGCAGCACGCCGGGACAGGGGGCGCCCGGCTACACCTTC
few TRBJ2-2 TRBD1 TRBV5-4 CASSPGTGSLTGELFF TGTGCCAGCAGTCCGGGGACAGGGAGTTTGACCGGGGAGCTGTTTTTT
few TRBJ2-1 TRBD1 TRBV28 CASSTPGQGINEQFF TGTGCCAGCAGTACTCCGGGACAGGGAATCAATGAGCAGTTCTTC
few TRBJ2-5 NA TRBV2 CASSAGHEETQYF TGTGCCAGCAGTGCGGGACATGAGGAGACCCAGTACTTC
NA TRBJ2-2 TRBD1 TRBV10-3 CAIRTGYTGELFF TGTGCCATTAGGACAGGGTATACCGGGGAGCTGTTTTTT
few TRBJ2-1 NA TRBV19 CASSTRRGYNEQFF TGTGCCAGTAGTACCCGGAGGGGCTACAATGAGCAGTTCTTC
NA TRBJ2-1 TRBD2 TRBV6-6 CASAREGNEQFF TGTGCCAGCGCCCGGGAGGGAAATGAGCAGTTCTTC
few TRBJ2-1 NA TRBV30 CAWMGGLRSYNEQFF TGTGCCTGGATGGGGGGACTTCGCTCCTACAATGAGCAGTTCTTC
NA TRBJ2-1 NA TRBV5-4 CASSLGAGLYEQFF TGTGCCAGCAGCTTGGGGGCAGGTTTGTATGAGCAGTTCTTC
NA TRBJ1-2 NA TRBV30 CAWREHTGYFGGYTF TGTGCCTGGAGGGAACACACAGGGTATTTTGGCGGCTACACCTTC
NA TRBJ2-3 NA TRBV29-1 CSVEGFPGMTDTQYF TGCAGCGTTGAAGGGTTTCCGGGAATGACAGATACGCAGTATTTT
few TRBJ1-2 NA TRBV9 CASSVGGINYGYTF TGTGCCAGCAGCGTAGGGGGCATTAACTATGGCTACACCTTC
few TRBJ2-5 TRBD2 TRBV7-8 CASSLAGAGGETQYF TGTGCCAGCAGCTTAGCGGGGGCGGGAGGGGAGACCCAGTACTTC
NA TRBJ2-1 TRBD2 TRBV2 CASTEELVGLAGVGEQFF TGTGCCAGCACCGAGGAACTTGTCGGACTAGCGGGAGTCGGTGAGCAGTTCTTC
few TRBJ1-1 NA TRBV30 CAWSGTKGTEAFF TGTGCCTGGAGCGGGACAAAGGGAACTGAAGCTTTCTTT
NA TRBJ2-3 TRBD2 TRBV10-3 CAISESIGLAGAGDTQYF TGTGCCATCAGTGAGTCGATCGGACTAGCGGGAGCGGGAGATACGCAGTATTTT
NA TRBJ1-4 NA TRBV30 CAWGSWTREKLFF TGTGCCTGGGGTAGCTGGACTCGTGAAAAACTGTTTTTT
few TRBJ1-2 TRBD1 TRBV10-3 CAISNGQDLYGYTF TGTGCCATCAGTAATGGACAGGACCTCTATGGCTACACCTTC
NA TRBJ2-5 NA TRBV6-5 CASSYGRALQETQYF TGTGCCAGCAGTTACGGCAGGGCTCTCCAAGAGACCCAGTACTTC
few TRBJ2-1 TRBD1 TRBV5-1 CASSQTGTVGRNEQFF TGCGCCAGCAGCCAAACCGGGACAGTGGGGCGCAATGAGCAGTTCTTC
NA TRBJ1-1 TRBD1 TRBV28 CASSLGQGGTEAFF TGTGCCAGCAGCTTGGGACAGGGTGGGACTGAAGCTTTCTTT
NA TRBJ2-3 TRBD1 TRBV6-5 CASSQDRATDTQYF TGTGCCAGCAGCCAGGACAGGGCCACAGATACGCAGTATTTT
NA TRBJ2-2 TRBD2 TRBV9 CASSPTPLAGANTGELFF TGTGCCAGCAGCCCAACCCCCTTAGCGGGAGCGAACACCGGGGAGCTGTTTTTT
NA TRBJ1-3 NA TRBV7-2 CASSFPPSTIYF TGTGCCAGCAGCTTCCCCCCCTCCACCATATATTTT
NA TRBJ2-1 NA TRBV9 CASSILGSSYNEQFF TGTGCCAGCAGCATCCTCGGGAGCTCCTACAATGAGCAGTTCTTC
NA TRBJ1-2 NA TRBV7-3 CASSPALVGGYTF TGTGCCAGCAGCCCGGCCTTAGTCGGGGGCTACACCTTC
few TRBJ1-1 NA TRBV30 CAWNPGDTEAFF TGTGCCTGGAACCCCGGGGACACTGAAGCTTTCTTT
NA TRBJ2-3 NA TRBV10-3 CAISDRVDTQYF TGTGCCATCAGTGATCGTGTAGATACGCAGTATTTT
NA TRBJ2-5 TRBD1 TRBV7-9 CASSPQGETQYF TGTGCCAGCAGCCCACAGGGGGAGACCCAGTACTTC
NA TRBJ2-5 NA TRBV11-3 CASSLDREETQYF TGTGCCAGCAGCTTAGACAGGGAAGAGACCCAGTACTTC
NA TRBJ2-1 NA TRBV7-8 CASSLEGGGIYNEQFF TGTGCCAGCAGCTTAGAAGGTGGCGGGATCTACAATGAGCAGTTCTTC